These 5 T cell receptor beta chains share one sample of origin, sequenced in a study of T cell repertoires in cytomegalovirus infection. TCRdb recomputed calls from the reads with MiXCR, one row per CDR3 protein. The top ten clones hold roughly 13% of a sample with about 890,000 distinct CDR3 sequences, approximately 30% of them seen once. These receptors lack a known antigen. The starting material was cultured CD8+ T cells from PBMCs, obtained from culture after CMV antigen stimulation. These receptors were obtained from a human donor in good health (CMV status not recorded). Some clones in this sample may be carry-over from other donors' samples.

The V and J genes are TRBV27 and TRBJ2-1, with a tentative D call TRBD2 (5 bases). Trimming cost V 7 bases and J 9 bases, with 10 bases left between them. Germline lookup yields CDR1 MNHEY and CDR2 SMNVEV (reference sequence). The CDR3 consists of 11 residues. The CDR3 is CASILGSEQFF. The CDR3 DNA reads TGTGCCAGCATCTTGGGGAGTGAGCAGTTCTTC.

This clonotype was counted a few times. The chain uses TRBV7-3 and TRBJ1-1; tentative D call: TRBD1 (6 bases). This CDR3 contains 16 residues. CDR1 SGHTA and CDR2 FQGTGA come from the germline V gene. With 3 bases removed from V and 0 bases from J, the gap between germline ends came to 14 bases. Here the CDR3 reads CASSFTTGQVNTEAFF. CDR3 coding DNA: TGTGCCAGCAGCTTCACAACAGGGCAGGTGAACACTGAAGCTTTCTTT.

This sequence joins TRBV7-3 and TRBJ2-3; D possibly corresponds to TRBD2 (6 bases). Trimming removed 5 bases at V and 5 bases at J, with 17 bases between. CDR3 length: 15 amino acids. Germline V CDR1 and CDR2: SGHTA, FQGTGA. The chain's CDR3 is CASSRGISGGDTQYF. In nucleotides, the CDR3 is TGTGCCAGCAGCCGGGGGATAAGCGGCGGAGATACGCAGTATTTT.

A few counts support this clonotype. The V call is TRBV28, the J call TRBJ1-5; D is possibly TRBD1 (6 bases). Germline V CDR1 and CDR2: MDHEN, SYDVKM. V gave up 3 bases and J gave up 3 bases, with 9 bases separating them. CDR3 length equals 14 residues. The CDR3 loop reads CASSFWTDNQPQHF. Here the CDR3 DNA reads TGTGCCAGCAGTTTTTGGACAGACAATCAGCCCCAGCATTTT.

This clonotype was seen a few times. The chain joins TRBV12-3 or TRBV12-4 to TRBJ2-3, with 10 bases that match TRBD1. CDR3 length: 15 amino acids. With V trimmed by 6 bases and J by 3 bases, 6 bases remained unmatched. Here the CDR3 reads CASRLTGGWTDTQYF. The CDR3 DNA reads TGTGCCAGCAGACTGACAGGGGGCTGGACAGATACGCAGTATTTT.